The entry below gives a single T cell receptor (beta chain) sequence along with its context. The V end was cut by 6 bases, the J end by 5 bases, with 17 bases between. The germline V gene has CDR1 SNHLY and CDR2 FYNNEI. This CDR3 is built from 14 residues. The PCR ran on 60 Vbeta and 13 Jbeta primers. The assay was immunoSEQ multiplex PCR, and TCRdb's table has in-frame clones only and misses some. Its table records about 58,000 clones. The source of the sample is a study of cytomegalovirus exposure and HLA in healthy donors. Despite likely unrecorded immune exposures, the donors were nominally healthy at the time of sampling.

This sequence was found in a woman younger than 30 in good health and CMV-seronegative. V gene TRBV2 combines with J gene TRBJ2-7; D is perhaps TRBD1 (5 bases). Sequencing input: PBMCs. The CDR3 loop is CASRAEQGRNEQYF. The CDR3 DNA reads TGTGCCAGCAGAGCCGAGCAGGGAAGGAACGAGCAGTACTTC.